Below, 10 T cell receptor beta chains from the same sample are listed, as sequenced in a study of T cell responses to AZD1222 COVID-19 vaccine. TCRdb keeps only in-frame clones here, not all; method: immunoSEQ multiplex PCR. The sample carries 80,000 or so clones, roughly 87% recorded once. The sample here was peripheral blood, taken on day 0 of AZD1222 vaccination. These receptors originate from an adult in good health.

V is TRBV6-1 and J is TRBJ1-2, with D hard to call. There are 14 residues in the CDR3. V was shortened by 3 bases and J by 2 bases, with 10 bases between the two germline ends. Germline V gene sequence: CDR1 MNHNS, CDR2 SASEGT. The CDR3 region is CASSDSGRNYGYTF. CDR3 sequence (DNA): TGTGCCAGCAGTGATTCGGGAAGAAACTATGGCTACACCTTC.

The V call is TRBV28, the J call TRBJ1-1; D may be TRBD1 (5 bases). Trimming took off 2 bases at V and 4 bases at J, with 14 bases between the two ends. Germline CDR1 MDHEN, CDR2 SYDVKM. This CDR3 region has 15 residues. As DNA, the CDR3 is TGTGCCAGCAGTTTACGGCTCGAAGGGACCACTGAAGCTTTCTTT. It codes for CASSLRLEGTTEAFF.

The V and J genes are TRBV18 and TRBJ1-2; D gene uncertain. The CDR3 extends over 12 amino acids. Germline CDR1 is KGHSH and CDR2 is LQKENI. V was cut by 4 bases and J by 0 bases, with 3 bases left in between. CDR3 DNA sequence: TGTGCCAGCTCACAAGCTAACTATGGCTACACCTTC. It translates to CASSQANYGYTF.

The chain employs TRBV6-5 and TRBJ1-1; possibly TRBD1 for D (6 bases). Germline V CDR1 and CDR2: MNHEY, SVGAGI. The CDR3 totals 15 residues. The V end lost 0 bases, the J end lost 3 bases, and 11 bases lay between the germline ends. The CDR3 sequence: CASSYSSQGYTEAFF. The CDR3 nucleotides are TGTGCCAGCAGTTACTCATCGCAGGGGTACACTGAAGCTTTCTTT.

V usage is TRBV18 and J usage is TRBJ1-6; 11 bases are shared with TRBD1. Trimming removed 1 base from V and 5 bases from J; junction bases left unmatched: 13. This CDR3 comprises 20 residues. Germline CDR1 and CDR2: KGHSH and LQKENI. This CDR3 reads CASSPLGQGAVKPHNSPLHF. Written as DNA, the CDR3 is TGTGCCAGCTCACCACTTGGACAGGGGGCGGTGAAGCCCCATAATTCACCCCTCCACTTT.

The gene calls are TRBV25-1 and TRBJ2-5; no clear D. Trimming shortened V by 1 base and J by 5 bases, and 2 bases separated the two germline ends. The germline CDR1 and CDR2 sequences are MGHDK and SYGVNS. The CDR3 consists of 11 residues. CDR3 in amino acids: CASSEWETQYF. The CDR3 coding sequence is TGTGCCAGCAGTGAATGGGAGACCCAGTACTTC.

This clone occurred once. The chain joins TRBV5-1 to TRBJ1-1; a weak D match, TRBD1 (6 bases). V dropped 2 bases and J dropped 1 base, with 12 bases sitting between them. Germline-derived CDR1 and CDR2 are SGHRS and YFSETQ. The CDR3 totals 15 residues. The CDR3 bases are TGCGCCAGCAGCTTACGGACAGACCAGAACACTGAAGCTTTCTTT. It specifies CASSLRTDQNTEAFF.

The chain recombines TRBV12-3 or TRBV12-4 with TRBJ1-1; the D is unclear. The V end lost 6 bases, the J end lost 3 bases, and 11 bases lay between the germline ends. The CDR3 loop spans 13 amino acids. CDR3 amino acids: CASSRDPHTEAFF. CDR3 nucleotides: TGTGCCAGCAGCCGCGACCCGCACACTGAAGCTTTCTTT.

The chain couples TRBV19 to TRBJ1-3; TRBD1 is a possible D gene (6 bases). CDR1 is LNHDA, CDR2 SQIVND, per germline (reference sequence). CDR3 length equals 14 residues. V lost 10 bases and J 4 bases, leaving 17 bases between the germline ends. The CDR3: CATRLDGGGNTIYF. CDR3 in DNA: TGTGCCACCCGACTGGATGGGGGCGGAAACACCATATATTTT.

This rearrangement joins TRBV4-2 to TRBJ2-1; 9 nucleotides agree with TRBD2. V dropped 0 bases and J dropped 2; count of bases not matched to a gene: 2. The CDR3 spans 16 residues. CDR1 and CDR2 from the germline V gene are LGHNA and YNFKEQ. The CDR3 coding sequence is TGTGCCAGCAGCCAAGAACCTAGCGGGACCTACAATGAGCAGTTCTTC. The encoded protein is CASSQEPSGTYNEQFF.